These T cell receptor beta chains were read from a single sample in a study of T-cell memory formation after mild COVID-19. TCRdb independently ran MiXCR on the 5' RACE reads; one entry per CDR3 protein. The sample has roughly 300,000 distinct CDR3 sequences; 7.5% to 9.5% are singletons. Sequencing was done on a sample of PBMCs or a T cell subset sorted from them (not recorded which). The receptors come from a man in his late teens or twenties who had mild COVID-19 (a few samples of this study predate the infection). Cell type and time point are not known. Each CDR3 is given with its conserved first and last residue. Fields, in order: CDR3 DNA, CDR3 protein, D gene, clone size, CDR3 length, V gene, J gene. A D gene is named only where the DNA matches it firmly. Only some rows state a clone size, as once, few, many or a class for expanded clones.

TGCGCCAGCAGCTTGGGGACAGCTCCTGGGGCCAACGTCCTGACTTTC,CASSLGTAPGANVLTF,.,many,16,TRBV5-1,TRBJ2-6
TGTGCCAGCAGCGCCGCTCAGGGGTATGGCTACACCTTC,CASSAAQGYGYTF,.,few,13,TRBV9,TRBJ1-2
TGTGCCAGCAGCTGGACCGGGACAACCTACGAGCAGTACTTC,CASSWTGTTYEQYF,.,few,14,TRBV11-1,TRBJ2-7
TGTGCCAGCAGCTTGGGGGCAGGGGCCCCAAAAGCTTTCTTT,CASSLGAGAPKAFF,.,few,14,TRBV5-6,TRBJ1-1
TGTGCCAGCAGCTTGCGGGGGGGACTAGCGCCGAACACCGGGGAGCTGTTTTTT,CASSLRGGLAPNTGELFF,TRBD2,.,18,TRBV7-3,TRBJ2-2
TGTGCCAGCAGCGTTACTAGCGGGGTTCCTCTTGGGGAGCAGTTCTTC,CASSVTSGVPLGEQFF,TRBD2,few,16,TRBV7-9,TRBJ2-1
TGCAGTGCTAGAGAGCTGGGCCGGACTGAAGCTTTCTTT,CSARELGRTEAFF,.,.,13,TRBV20-1,TRBJ1-1
TGTGCCAGCAGTTACTCCGGGACTAGCGGGGTGGAGACCCAGTACTTC,CASSYSGTSGVETQYF,TRBD2,.,16,TRBV6-5,TRBJ2-5
TGCAGCGTTGAGGGAACTAGGACTAGCGGGGACAACAATGAGCAGTTCTTC,CSVEGTRTSGDNNEQFF,TRBD2,few,17,TRBV29-1,TRBJ2-1
TGTGCCAGCAGTTCTCGCCGGGACAAGTCTTTT,CASSSRRDKSF,.,.,11,TRBV28,TRBJ1-4
.,CASSFGPGGETQYF,.,.,14,TRBV5-1,TRBJ2-5
TGTGCCAGCCTCTCCGGGGGTTGGGAGACCCAGTACTTC,CASLSGGWETQYF,.,.,13,TRBV12-3/TRBV12-4,TRBJ2-5
TGTGCCAGCAGCGGACAGGGGGCGGTGGCCGGGGAGCTGTTTTTT,CASSGQGAVAGELFF,TRBD1,few,15,TRBV12-3/TRBV12-4,TRBJ2-2
TGCAGTGCTCTAGGACAGGACGAAAAACTGTTTTTT,CSALGQDEKLFF,TRBD1,.,12,TRBV20-1,TRBJ1-4
TGCGCCAGCAGCCAAGAGCTCGCCGGGGACACCATATATTTT,CASSQELAGDTIYF,.,.,14,TRBV4-3,TRBJ1-3
TGCAGTGGGCCTAGCACAGATACGCAGTATTTT,CSGPSTDTQYF,.,many,11,TRBV20-1,TRBJ2-3
TGCGCCAGCAGAGAAGCGGGGGCCCCCGCCTGTACGCAGTATTTT,CASREAGAPACTQYF,TRBD2,.,15,TRBV23-1,TRBJ2-3
TGTGCCAGCAGCTTATCTGGGAAAGAGACTCCCCAGCATTTT,CASSLSGKETPQHF,.,few,14,TRBV7-9,TRBJ1-5
TGTGCCAGCAGCTACTTCGGGAACCAAGAGACCCAGTACTTC,CASSYFGNQETQYF,.,few,14,TRBV7-2,TRBJ2-5
TGCGCCAGCAGCCCGGGTCCACAAGAGACCCAGTACTTC,CASSPGPQETQYF,.,many,13,TRBV4-1,TRBJ2-5
TGCGCCAGCAGCTTGGCTAGCGGGGGGTACTGGGAGACCCAGTACTTC,CASSLASGGYWETQYF,TRBD2,few,16,TRBV5-1,TRBJ2-5
TGCGCCAGCAGCCTGCAGCCCGGGGAGCAGTTTTTT,CASSLQPGEQFF,.,.,12,TRBV5-1,TRBJ2-2
TGTGCCAGCAGCTTAGGTACAGGCCGACGGGCTTTCTTT,CASSLGTGRRAFF,.,few,13,TRBV7-9,TRBJ1-1
TGTGCCAGCAGTCCCCGTGGGGTGGGTGCAGACACTGAAGCTTTCTTT,CASSPRGVGADTEAFF,.,few,16,TRBV28,TRBJ1-1